The 18 T cell receptor beta chains reported below all come from one sample, sequenced in a study of T cells after posttransplantation cyclophosphamide. TCRdb's copy holds only in-frame clones and misses some; the assay was immunoSEQ multiplex PCR. The data show 30,000 or so clones, with 70% to 90% seen just once and approximately 3.5% held by the top ten. Material: PBMCs. The receptors were sampled from a man between 45 and 60 years old.

This chain links TRBV6-1 with TRBJ1-2, with a possible D match to TRBD1 (5 bases). The germline CDR1 and CDR2 sequences are MNHNS and SASEGT. The CDR3 sequence is 14 residues long. The V end was cut by 5 bases, the J end by 5 bases, with 15 bases between. The CDR3 loop reads CASSRTRGGYGYTF. CDR3 in DNA: TGTGCCAGCAGTCGCACAAGGGGAGGGTATGGCTACACCTTC.

The chain carries TRBV19 and TRBJ2-5, with TRBD2 as a possible D gene (5 bases). Germline V gene lookup returns CDR1 LNHDA and CDR2 SQIVND (reference sequence). V was cut by 1 base and J by 3 bases, with 9 bases left in between. The CDR3 is made up of 14 amino acids. The CDR3 nucleotides are TGTGCCAGTAGTATAGCGGGGATAGAAGAGACCCAGTACTTC. Amino acid sequence: CASSIAGIEETQYF.

J is TRBJ1-6 and V is TRBV14, with D possibly being TRBD1 (5 bases). In germline, CDR1 is SGHDN, CDR2 FVKESK. This CDR3 has 14 residues. The V end lost 4 bases, the J end lost 10 bases, and 14 bases lay between the germline ends. CDR3 residues: CASSPITGRSPLHF. The CDR3, as DNA: TGTGCCAGCAGCCCGATTACAGGAAGGTCACCCCTCCACTTT.

V gene TRBV7-9 combines with J gene TRBJ1-2; D remains unclear. The CDR3 contains 13 residues. Looked up from germline, CDR1 is SEHNR and CDR2 is FQNEAQ (reference sequence). Trimming shortened V by 5 bases and J by 5 bases, and 12 bases separated the two germline ends. The CDR3 spells CASSKGREYGYTF. The DNA of the CDR3 is TGTGCCAGCAGCAAAGGGAGGGAGTATGGCTACACCTTC.

CDR3 in DNA: TGTGCCTGGAGTGTAATGGGCGGGAACCCAACCGGGGAGCTGTTTTTT. This codes for CAWSVMGGNPTGELFF. The chain couples TRBV30 to TRBJ2-2, with D perhaps matching TRBD2 (6 bases). V dropped 0 bases and J dropped 5 bases, with 16 bases sitting between them. The CDR3 is 16 amino acids. Germline V CDR1 and CDR2: GTSNPN, SVGIG (reference sequence).

V usage is TRBV9 and J usage is TRBJ2-7; perhaps TRBD2 as D (5 bases). Germline CDR1 reads SGDLS; CDR2 reads YYNGEE. Trimming stripped 0 bases from V and 10 bases from J, with 14 bases between. The CDR3 consists of 13 residues. CDR3 in amino acids: CASSVAGSAAQYF. The DNA of the CDR3 is TGTGCCAGCAGCGTAGCAGGTAGCGCCGCCCAGTACTTC.

This chain uses TRBV2 with TRBJ2-1, with D perhaps TRBD1 (6 bases). Per germline, CDR1 SNHLY and CDR2 FYNNEI. The CDR3 sequence is 14 residues long. V lost 7 bases and J lost 5, with 15 bases in between. CDR3 sequence: CASTQRDTNNEQFF. The CDR3 DNA reads TGTGCCAGCACCCAGAGGGACACGAACAATGAGCAGTTCTTC.

The chain uses TRBV6-1 and TRBJ2-7; 9 bases map to TRBD1. The CDR3 runs to 14 residues. V shed 8 bases, J shed 2 bases, and the junction held 7 bases outside the gene matches. Germline lookup yields CDR1 MNHNS and CDR2 SASEGT. The CDR3 protein is CASGQQGATYEQYF. The CDR3 DNA sequence: TGTGCCAGCGGACAACAGGGGGCAACCTACGAGCAGTACTTC.

This chain joins TRBV27 and TRBJ2-3; weak D call: TRBD2 (5 bases). From germline, CDR1 is MNHEY and CDR2 SMNVEV (reference sequence). The CDR3 is 14 amino acids. Trimming pared 4 bases from V and 2 bases from J, leaving 10 bases between. CDR3 region: CASSSWTLTDTQYF. CDR3 DNA sequence: TGTGCCAGCAGTTCCTGGACTCTCACAGATACGCAGTATTTT.

The gene calls are TRBV28 and TRBJ1-2; TRBD1 matches at 7 bases. The CDR3 totals 14 residues. Per germline, CDR1 MDHEN and CDR2 SYDVKM. V was pared by 2 bases and J by 8 bases, with 8 bases of the junction left unmatched. CDR3: CASSLPGRGNGYTF. The CDR3 DNA reads as TGTGCCAGCAGTTTACCTGGCAGGGGGAACGGCTACACCTTC.

The chain employs TRBV28 and TRBJ2-3; 10 nucleotides align to TRBD1. The CDR3 runs to 14 residues. Germline V gives CDR1 MDHEN, CDR2 SYDVKM. After removal of 6 bases from V and 6 bases from J, the junction contained 6 bases not matched to a gene. The CDR3 loop reads CASSGQGGRDTQYF. The CDR3 coding sequence is TGTGCCAGCAGCGGACAGGGGGGTAGGGATACGCAGTATTTT.

The chain recombines TRBV15 with TRBJ2-5; 8 nucleotides align to TRBD1. This CDR3 region has 15 residues. The germline V gene encodes CDR1 LNHNV and CDR2 YYDKDF (reference sequence). With 0 bases clipped from V and 4 bases from J, the junction kept 4 bases outside the gene matches. CDR3 coding DNA: TGTGCCACCAGCAGAGACAGGGGGCATGGAGAGACCCAGTACTTC. This translates into CATSRDRGHGETQYF. Combining the CDR3 with reference TRBV15 and TRBJ2-5 gives the whole variable domain DAMVIQNPRYQVTQFGKPVTLSCSQTLNHNVMYWYQQKSSQAPKLLFHYYDKDFNNEADTPDNFQSRRPNTSFCFLDIRSPGLGDTAMYLCATSRDRGHGETQYFGPGTRLLVL.

The rearrangement links TRBV7-2 to TRBJ2-1; D unclear. Per germline, CDR1 SGHTA and CDR2 FQGNSA. This CDR3 is built from 12 residues. Deletions cut 5 bases from V and 12 bases from J, with 14 bases between. Here the CDR3 reads CASSPQRLGQFF. The CDR3 DNA reads as TGTGCCAGCAGCCCCCAGCGCCTTGGGCAGTTCTTC.

The chain carries TRBV19 and TRBJ1-5; TRBD1 agrees at 7 bases. Germline V lookup: CDR1 LNHDA, CDR2 SQIVND (reference sequence). Trimming took 3 bases from V and 5 from J; bases not matched to a gene: 7. This CDR3 has 15 residues. CDR3 sequence reads: CASSMSGTAHQPQHF. The CDR3 DNA is TGTGCCAGTAGTATGTCTGGGACAGCCCATCAGCCCCAGCATTTT. The full variable domain, its missing parts supplied by reference TRBV19 and TRBJ1-5, is DGGITQSPKYLFRKEGQNVTLSCEQNLNHDAMYWYRQDPGQGLRLIYYSQIVNDFQKGDIAEGYSVSREKKESFPLTVTSAQKNPTAFYLCASSMSGTAHQPQHFGDGTRLSIL.

This clone was found a few times. This CDR3 is CASSLVPPLKTGAYNEQFF. DNA for the CDR3: TGTGCCAGCAGCTTAGTCCCCCCTTTAAAGACAGGGGCCTACAATGAGCAGTTCTTC. The chain couples TRBV7-9 to TRBJ2-1; 8 bases are shared with TRBD1. CDR1 is SEHNR and CDR2 is FQNEAQ in the germline V gene (reference sequence). The CDR3 loop spans 19 amino acids. Trimming removed 1 base from V and 2 bases from J; junction bases left unmatched: 13.

CDR3 in DNA: TGTGCCAGTAGTATAGGCGGTGGTGGACAGGGTCAAGGCTACACCTTC. It yields the protein CASSIGGGGQGQGYTF. The rearrangement uses TRBV19 and TRBJ1-2, with TRBD1 identical over 8 bases. The CDR3 covers 16 residues. CDR1 is LNHDA and CDR2 is SQIVND in the germline V gene (reference sequence). The J segment lost 8 bases and the V segment lost 1 base, leaving 12 bases of the junction unmatched.

The chain carries TRBV5-1 and TRBJ2-1; maybe TRBD2 (5 bases). V was cut by 4 bases and J by 4 bases, with 15 bases left in between. The CDR3 consists of 15 residues. Germline V lookup: CDR1 SGHRS, CDR2 YFSETQ. CDR3 bases: TGCGCCAGCAGCCCAGAAACTAGATTTTACAATGAGCAGTTCTTC. It specifies CASSPETRFYNEQFF.

The chain uses TRBV7-9 and TRBJ2-7, with 9 positions matching TRBD1. The germline gives CDR1 SEHNR, CDR2 FQNEAQ (reference sequence). With 2 bases clipped from V and 6 bases from J, the junction kept 8 bases outside the gene matches. This CDR3 contains 15 residues. CDR3 DNA sequence: TGTGCCAGCAGCTTAAGTACAGGGGGCCTCGTCGAGCAGTACTTC. Translation gives CASSLSTGGLVEQYF. Looking up the rest from reference TRBV7-9 and TRBJ2-7 gives the full variable domain: DTGVSQNPRHKITKRGQNVTFRCDPISEHNRLYWYRQTLGQGPEFLTYFQNEAQLEKSRLLSDRFSAERPKGSFSTLEIQRTEQGDSAMYLCASSLSTGGLVEQYFGPGTRLTVT.